The sequence of this T cell receptor beta chain was determined in a study of shared clonotypes between healthy human individuals. Overall study findings and caveats: The small donor group covered limited genetic and exposure diversity.

Clones were read by immunoSEQ multiplex PCR, and TCRdb kept only the in-frame ones, dropping some. The data contain around 750,000 clones, under 80% of them singletons. Note on this clone: Antigen unknown.

The CDR3 has 15 residues. In germline, CDR1 is SGHTA, CDR2 FQGNSA. Trimming took 6 bases from V and 1 from J, leaving 13 bases between them. Sequenced input: memory CD4+ T cells sorted from blood. Sample subset: CD45RA-negative fraction. The clonotype originates from a woman younger than 45 in good health. This rearrangement joins TRBV7-2 to TRBJ1-5; D not certain. The CDR3 protein is CASSSDVLSNQPQHF. As DNA, the CDR3 is TGTGCCAGCAGTTCCGACGTCCTCAGCAATCAGCCCCAGCATTTT.